The 32 T cell receptor beta chains presented below share a single source sample, sequenced in a study of blood T cell repertoires in COVID-19. Measured with immunoSEQ multiplex PCR; TCRdb has only the in-frame clones, and not every one. Of 60,000 to 70,000 clones in the sample, 70% to 90% were seen once. The material sequenced was peripheral blood. The receptor source for this set is a man aged 45 to 65 with acute or convalescent COVID-19.

V is TRBV30 and J is TRBJ2-5, with 11 positions matching TRBD2. The CDR3 is 15 amino acids. Germline trimming cut 8 bases from V and 6 bases from J; bases unmatched to any gene: 14. Germline values: CDR1 GTSNPN, CDR2 SVGIG (reference sequence). CDR3 loop: CARSDLSGGAKTQYF. The CDR3 DNA reads TGTGCCCGCAGTGACCTTAGCGGGGGGGCCAAGACCCAGTACTTC.

The gene calls are TRBV5-1 and TRBJ2-3; 9 bases match TRBD1. Germline V CDR1 and CDR2: SGHRS, YFSETQ. The CDR3 is 15 residues long. The trim removed 4 bases at V and 5 bases at J, leaving 8 bases unmatched. In DNA, the CDR3 is TGCGCCAGCAGCAAGCCGGGACAGGGTGGAGATACGCAGTATTTT. It translates to CASSKPGQGGDTQYF.

The rearrangement uses TRBV19 and TRBJ2-7; tentative D call: TRBD2 (6 bases). Per germline, CDR1 LNHDA and CDR2 SQIVND (reference sequence). The ends were cut back, 4 bases at V and 0 bases at J, with 10 bases in the middle. This CDR3 region has 14 residues. The CDR3 bases are TGTGCCAGTAGTAACGGACTAACCTCCTACGAGCAGTACTTC. It specifies CASSNGLTSYEQYF. Looking up the rest from reference TRBV19 and TRBJ2-7 gives the full variable domain: DGGITQSPKYLFRKEGQNVTLSCEQNLNHDAMYWYRQDPGQGLRLIYYSQIVNDFQKGDIAEGYSVSREKKESFPLTVTSAQKNPTAFYLCASSNGLTSYEQYFGPGTRLTVT.

The rearrangement links TRBV19 to TRBJ1-4, with 9 positions matching TRBD1. The CDR3 spans 16 residues. Germline lookup yields CDR1 LNHDA and CDR2 SQIVND (reference sequence). V gave up 5 bases and J gave up 6 bases; unmatched junction bases: 10. CDR3 amino acids: CASSWGRTGEDEKLFF. CDR3 nucleotide sequence: TGTGCCAGTAGTTGGGGACGGACAGGGGAAGATGAAAAACTGTTTTTT. Variable domain in full (rest from reference TRBV19 and TRBJ1-4): DGGITQSPKYLFRKEGQNVTLSCEQNLNHDAMYWYRQDPGQGLRLIYYSQIVNDFQKGDIAEGYSVSREKKESFPLTVTSAQKNPTAFYLCASSWGRTGEDEKLFFGSGTQLSVL.

Comment on this clone: A read error is possible here, since a much larger clone lies one base away. The same CDR3 is also encoded by other DNA sequences in this sample. The chain joins TRBV6-1 to TRBJ2-3, with TRBD2 matching over 9 bases. This CDR3 has 20 amino acids. Germline values: CDR1 MNHNS, CDR2 SASEGT. CDR3 sequence reads: CARSGLLGLAGGRGTDTQYF. The DNA of the CDR3 is TGTGCCCGCAGTGGGCTCCTGGGACTCGCGGGGGGGCGGGGCACAGATACGCAGTATTTT.

This clone was found once. The gene calls are TRBV28 and TRBJ2-7; D is perhaps TRBD1 (5 bases). Germline V gives CDR1 MDHEN, CDR2 SYDVKM. V dropped 5 bases and J dropped 0 bases, with 11 bases sitting between them. The CDR3 spans 14 residues. The CDR3 bases are TGTGCCAGCAGTGACAGTTTGAGCTCCTACGAGCAGTACTTC. Its protein is CASSDSLSSYEQYF.

The chain links TRBV30 to TRBJ2-2; 7 nucleotides line up with TRBD2. The CDR3 totals 13 residues. The junction had 4 bases not matched to a gene; V was cut back by 4 bases and J by 5 bases. From germline, CDR1 is GTSNPN and CDR2 SVGIG (reference sequence). DNA of the CDR3: TGTGCCTGGACTCGGACTAGGACCGGGGAGCTGTTTTTT. Protein product: CAWTRTRTGELFF.

This chain links TRBV19 with TRBJ2-4, with D unclear. Germline V gene data show CDR1 as LNHDA and CDR2 as SQIVND (reference sequence). This CDR3 has 11 amino acids. Trimming stripped 1 base from V and 13 bases from J, with 8 bases between. The CDR3 here is CASSIGQIQYF. In nucleotides, the CDR3 is TGTGCCAGTAGTATAGGTCAAATCCAGTACTTC.

This clone came up a few times. The rearrangement links TRBV7-2 to TRBJ1-5, with 8 bases matching TRBD1. Germline-derived CDR1 and CDR2 are SGHTA and FQGNSA. The CDR3 has 15 residues. The ends lost 1 base at V and 5 bases at J; junction bases unmatched: 4. In DNA form, the CDR3 reads TGTGCCAGCAGCTTAGAGGCAGGGGGCCATCAGCCCCAGCATTTT. This sequence encodes CASSLEAGGHQPQHF.

This chain links TRBV3-1 (or the pseudogene TRBV3-2) with TRBJ2-7, with D possibly matching TRBD1 (6 bases). The CDR3 sequence is 15 residues long. Germline V CDR1 and CDR2: LGHDT, YNNKEL (reference sequence). Trimming removed 4 bases at V and 2 bases at J, with 15 bases between. The CDR3: CASSPGAGGAYEQYF. For the CDR3, the DNA is TGTGCCAGCAGCCCAGGGGCAGGCGGAGCCTACGAGCAGTACTTC.

This chain joins TRBV2 and TRBJ1-2; a weak D match, TRBD1 (6 bases). V lost 6 bases to trimming and J lost 4 bases, with 12 bases between them. In germline, CDR1 is SNHLY, CDR2 FYNNEI. The CDR3 contains 13 residues. The CDR3 DNA reads TGTGCCAGCAGCATACAGGGTCTCTATGGCTACACCTTC. Translated, it gives CASSIQGLYGYTF.

V usage is TRBV2 and J usage is TRBJ1-1; a possible D gene is TRBD1 (5 bases). From germline, CDR1 is SNHLY and CDR2 FYNNEI. Trimming stripped 6 bases from V and 4 bases from J, with 12 bases between. CDR3 size: 13 residues. CDR3 region: CASSRDSGTEAFF. Written as DNA, the CDR3 is TGTGCCAGCAGCCGGGACTCTGGCACTGAAGCTTTCTTT.

As DNA, the CDR3 is TGCAGCGTTGAAGCAGGGTATCTCACTGAAGCTTTCTTT. It encodes CSVEAGYLTEAFF. The chain recombines TRBV29-1 with TRBJ1-1; the D gene is possibly TRBD1 (5 bases). The CDR3 runs 13 residues. Looked up from germline, CDR1 is SQVTM and CDR2 is ANQGSEA. Trimming took 1 base from V and 4 from J, leaving 10 bases between them. Full variable domain (remainder filled in from reference TRBV29-1 and TRBJ1-1): SAVISQKPSRDICQRGTSLTIQCQVDSQVTMMFWYRQQPGQSLTLIATANQGSEATYESGFVIDKFPISRPNLTFSTLTVSNMSPEDSSIYLCSVEAGYLTEAFFGQGTRLTVV.

This clone was observed a handful of times. J is TRBJ1-4 and V is TRBV2, with a possible D match to TRBD1 (6 bases). Per germline, CDR1 SNHLY and CDR2 FYNNEI. V dropped 4 bases and J dropped 5 bases, with 11 bases sitting between them. This CDR3 has 14 amino acids. The CDR3 DNA reads as TGTGCCAGCAGTGTACGAGGGGGAAATGAAAAACTGTTTTTT. This sequence encodes CASSVRGGNEKLFF.

This sequence joins TRBV28 and TRBJ2-3; the D is unclear. The CDR3 covers 17 residues. Germline V gene lookup returns CDR1 MDHEN and CDR2 SYDVKM. Trimming cost V 3 bases and J 0 bases, with 16 bases left between them. CDR3 nucleotide sequence: TGTGCCAGCAGTTTCCAACGTGACTTAACTAGCACAGATACGCAGTATTTT. Amino acids: CASSFQRDLTSTDTQYF.

The genes are TRBV6-5 and TRBJ1-1, with D unresolved. The germline V gene encodes CDR1 MNHEY and CDR2 SVGAGI. V was shortened by 8 bases and J by 6 bases, with 19 bases between the two germline ends. The length of the CDR3 is 14 residues. Written as DNA, the CDR3 is TGTGCCAGCGGTTCAACCCTGACCGGGGCTGAAGCTTTCTTT. Translation gives CASGSTLTGAEAFF.

The V gene is TRBV18, the J gene TRBJ1-1, with D perhaps TRBD1 (5 bases). Germline V gives CDR1 KGHSH, CDR2 LQKENI. The CDR3 is 14 amino acids. V dropped 1 base and J dropped 5 bases, with 11 bases sitting between them. The CDR3 region has the DNA TGTGCCAGCTCACCACTGGCGGGGGAAACTGAAGCTTTCTTT. Protein sequence: CASSPLAGETEAFF.

This chain links TRBV5-1 with TRBJ1-3; no reliable D call. V was trimmed by 1 base and J by 0 bases, leaving 11 bases between them. Germline-derived CDR1 and CDR2 are SGHRS and YFSETQ. This CDR3 contains 16 residues. The CDR3 reads CASSLLARSSGNTIYF. The CDR3 DNA reads TGCGCCAGCAGCTTGCTAGCTCGGAGCTCTGGAAACACCATATATTTT.

The CDR3 sequence: CASSEFGGVRYF. CDR3 DNA sequence: TGCGCCAGCAGTGAGTTTGGCGGGGTCCGGTACTTC. This chain uses TRBV10-1 with TRBJ2-5; a possible D gene is TRBD2 (6 bases). This CDR3 spans 12 amino acids. Trimming shortened V by 1 base and J by 13 bases, and 13 bases separated the two germline ends. Germline V lookup: CDR1 WNHNN, CDR2 SYGVQD (reference sequence).

This chain joins TRBV2 and TRBJ2-5; 10 positions agree with TRBD1. Germline CDR1 SNHLY, CDR2 FYNNEI. CDR3 length equals 15 residues. J gave up 4 bases and V 8 bases, and 10 bases lay outside the gene matches. CDR3 DNA: TGTGCCAGCGGAGGAGGGACAGGGGTCGGAGAGACCCAGTACTTC. Protein product: CASGGGTGVGETQYF.

The rearrangement links TRBV6-1 to TRBJ2-2, with 9 bases that match TRBD1. Germline V gene lookup returns CDR1 MNHNS and CDR2 SASEGT. V was pared by 2 bases and J by 0 bases, with 4 bases of the junction left unmatched. CDR3 length: 17 amino acids. CDR3 bases: TGTGCCAGCAGTGAACGGTGGACAGGGGCGAACACCGGGGAGCTGTTTTTT. This gives the protein CASSERWTGANTGELFF.

The rearrangement joins TRBV10-2 to TRBJ2-3, with 9 bases fitting TRBD2. Germline assignment: CDR1 WSHSY and CDR2 SAAADI. CDR3 size: 16 residues. V shed 3 bases and J 2 bases; nucleotides not matched to a gene: 6. CDR3 region: CASSDGLAGVTDTQYF. DNA of the CDR3: TGCGCCAGCAGTGATGGCTTAGCGGGGGTCACAGATACGCAGTATTTT.

This clone was seen a single time. The DNA for the CDR3 is TGTGCCAGCAGCTTAACCTTTAGACAGGGCATGATAATCTCGGAGTACGTC. It codes for CASSLTFRQGMIISEYV. The chain links TRBV7-3 to TRBJ2-7; 7 bases align to TRBD1. J gave up 11 bases and V 0 bases, and 19 bases lay outside the gene matches. The CDR3 totals 17 residues. Germline V lookup: CDR1 SGHTA, CDR2 FQGTGA.

The chain has TRBV11-2 and TRBJ2-7, with D tentatively TRBD1 (5 bases). Trimming removed 1 base at V and 4 bases at J, with 8 bases between. The CDR3 consists of 13 residues. The V gene's germline CDR1 is SGHAT and CDR2 FQNNGV. CDR3 sequence (DNA): TGTGCCAGCAGCTTAGCAGGGCTATACGAGCAGTACGTC. It encodes CASSLAGLYEQYV.

This clone showed up just once. The chain has TRBV7-2 and TRBJ2-3; 12 bases match TRBD2. The CDR3 spans 16 residues. Germline trimming cut 5 bases from V and 7 bases from J; bases unmatched to any gene: 10. Per the germline V gene, CDR1 is SGHTA and CDR2 is FQGNSA. CDR3 protein: CASSVRLAGALNTQYF. The CDR3 nucleotides read TGTGCCAGCAGCGTGCGACTAGCGGGAGCGCTAAATACGCAGTATTTT.

This chain connects TRBV19 to TRBJ1-1; D not certain. CDR3 length equals 12 residues. Germline lookup yields CDR1 LNHDA and CDR2 SQIVND (reference sequence). Trimming left V 2 bases short and J 9 bases short, with 10 bases between. In nucleotides, the CDR3 is TGTGCCAGTAGTATAAACCTACAGAAAGCTTTCTTT. This translates into CASSINLQKAFF.

V usage is TRBV5-4 and J usage is TRBJ2-5; 8 bases map to TRBD1. Germline V gene sequence: CDR1 SGHNT, CDR2 YYREEE (reference sequence). The ends lost 4 bases at V and 5 bases at J; junction bases unmatched: 10. CDR3 length: 15 residues. For the CDR3, the DNA is TGTGCCAGCAGCCGCAGGACAGGGACGGAGGAGACCCAGTACTTC. As protein: CASSRRTGTEETQYF.

The rearrangement links TRBV10-1 to TRBJ2-2; 10 bases are a match to TRBD2. The V segment lost 4 bases and the J segment 4 bases; nucleotides outside the gene matches: 3. Germline loops: CDR1 WNHNN, CDR2 SYGVQD (reference sequence). The CDR3 loop spans 15 amino acids. The CDR3 DNA follows: TGCGCCAGCAGTGCCAGCGGGGGGGGCACCGGGGAGCTGTTTTTT. It translates to CASSASGGGTGELFF.

The chain joins TRBV6-1 to TRBJ2-1; 11 bases match TRBD2. The CDR3 has 16 residues. The V segment lost 0 bases and the J segment 8 bases; nucleotides outside the gene matches: 6. Germline assignment: CDR1 MNHNS and CDR2 SASEGT. CDR3 sequence: CASSEAVLAGGYEQFF. The CDR3, as DNA: TGTGCCAGCAGTGAAGCGGTCCTAGCGGGGGGCTATGAGCAGTTCTTC.

CDR3 loop: CASSPVTGHPPYGYTF. In DNA form, the CDR3 reads TGTGCCAGCTCCCCCGTGACAGGCCACCCTCCCTATGGCTACACCTTC. This chain uses TRBV18 with TRBJ1-2, with D possibly TRBD1 on 6 matching bases. This CDR3 comprises 16 residues. CDR1 is KGHSH, CDR2 LQKENI, per germline. Trimming removed 6 bases at V and 4 bases at J, with 21 bases between.

V is TRBV30 and J is TRBJ1-4; a weak D match, TRBD1 (5 bases). There are 14 residues in the CDR3. In germline, CDR1 is GTSNPN, CDR2 SVGIG (reference sequence). The V and J ends lost 4 bases and 8 bases respectively, with 17 bases between them. The CDR3 spells CAWNPGTRGEKLFF. The DNA for the CDR3 is TGTGCCTGGAACCCAGGGACTCGAGGGGAAAAACTGTTTTTT.

This clone came up a few times. This chain uses TRBV12-5 with TRBJ2-7, with D possibly matching TRBD1 (5 bases). Per the germline V gene, CDR1 is LGHNT and CDR2 is FRNRAP. This CDR3 comprises 14 residues. Trimming took off 6 bases at V and 6 bases at J, with 18 bases between the two ends. This CDR3 is CASGNRVGPFEQYF. CDR3 bases: TGTGCTAGTGGAAATCGCGTGGGGCCCTTCGAGCAGTACTTC.